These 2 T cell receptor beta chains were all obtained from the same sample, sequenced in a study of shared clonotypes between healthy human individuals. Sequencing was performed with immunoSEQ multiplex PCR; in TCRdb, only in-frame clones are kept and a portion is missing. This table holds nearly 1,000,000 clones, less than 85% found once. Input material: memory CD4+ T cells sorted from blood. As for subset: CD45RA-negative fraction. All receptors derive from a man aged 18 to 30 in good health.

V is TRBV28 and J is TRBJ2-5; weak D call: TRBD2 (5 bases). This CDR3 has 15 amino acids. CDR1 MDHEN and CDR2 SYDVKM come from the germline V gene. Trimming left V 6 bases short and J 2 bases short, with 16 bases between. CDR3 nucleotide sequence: TGTGCCAGCAGCCCGGGAAATTTTTATCAAGAGACCCAGTACTTC. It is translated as CASSPGNFYQETQYF.

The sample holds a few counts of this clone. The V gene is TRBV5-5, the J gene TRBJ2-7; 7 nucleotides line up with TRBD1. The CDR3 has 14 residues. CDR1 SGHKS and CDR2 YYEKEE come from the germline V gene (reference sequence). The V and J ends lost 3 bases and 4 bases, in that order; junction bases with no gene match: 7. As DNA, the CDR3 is TGTGCCAGCAGCTCCCAAGGGGGCAAGTACGAGCAGTACTTC. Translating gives CASSSQGGKYEQYF.